One TCR beta chain is described in this entry. The record originates from a study of cytomegalovirus exposure and HLA in healthy donors. The germline V gene encodes CDR1 LNHDA and CDR2 SQIVND (reference sequence). The CDR3 totals 11 residues. The V end lost 5 bases, the J end lost 4 bases, and 4 bases lay between the germline ends. The PCR contained 60 Vbeta and 13 Jbeta primers. Method: immunoSEQ multiplex PCR; TCRdb's copy keeps in-frame clones and lacks some. This table has some 120,000 clones, roughly 80% appearing once. The chain combines TRBV19 with TRBJ2-3, with D hard to call. Sequencing input: PBMCs. The TCR originated in a young man in good health and CMV-seropositive. The CDR3 DNA follows: TGTGCCAGTAGTTCTCCAGATACGCAGTATTTT. It encodes CASSSPDTQYF.